Included here is one T cell receptor (beta chain) sequence, with context. The CDR3 is 14 amino acids. Trimming took 6 bases from V and 8 from J, leaving 19 bases between them. CDR1 is DFQATT and CDR2 is SNEGSKA in the germline V gene (reference sequence). TCRdb itself ran the reads through MiXCR, one entry per CDR3 protein. The sample lists about 740,000 distinct CDR3 sequences, roughly 36% seen once, with around 2.8% in the top ten. The sample comes from a study of T cell repertoires in cytomegalovirus infection. Study in general: Public TCR beta signatures were indicative of both CMV infection and a matching HLA type.

The TCR was taken from a human donor in good health (CMV status not recorded). Some clones in this sample may be carry-over from other donors' samples. The rearrangement joins TRBV20-1 to TRBJ1-4; D is unclear. What was sequenced was PBMCs. Written as DNA, the CDR3 is TGCAGTGCGAACCCCCGAGGTTTGATGGAAAAACTGTTTTTT. Its translation: CSANPRGLMEKLFF.